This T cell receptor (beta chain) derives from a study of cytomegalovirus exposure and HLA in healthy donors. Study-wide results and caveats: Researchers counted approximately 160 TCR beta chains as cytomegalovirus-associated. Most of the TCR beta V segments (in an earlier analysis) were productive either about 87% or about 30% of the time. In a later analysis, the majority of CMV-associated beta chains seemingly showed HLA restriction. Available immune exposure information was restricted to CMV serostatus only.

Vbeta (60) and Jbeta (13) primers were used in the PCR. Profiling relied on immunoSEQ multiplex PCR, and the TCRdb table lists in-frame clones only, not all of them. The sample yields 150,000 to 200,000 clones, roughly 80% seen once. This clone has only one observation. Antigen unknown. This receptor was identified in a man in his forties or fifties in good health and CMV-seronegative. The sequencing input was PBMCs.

For the CDR3, the DNA is TGTGCCAGCAGTTTGACTAGTGGCACCCGGCAGTTCTTC. It specifies CASSLTSGTRQFF. V and J are TRBV6-5 and TRBJ2-1; D is perhaps TRBD2 (6 bases). This CDR3 has 13 residues. The germline V and J ends were trimmed by 4 bases and 12 bases, with 16 bases remaining between them. The germline CDR1 and CDR2 sequences are MNHEY and SVGAGI.